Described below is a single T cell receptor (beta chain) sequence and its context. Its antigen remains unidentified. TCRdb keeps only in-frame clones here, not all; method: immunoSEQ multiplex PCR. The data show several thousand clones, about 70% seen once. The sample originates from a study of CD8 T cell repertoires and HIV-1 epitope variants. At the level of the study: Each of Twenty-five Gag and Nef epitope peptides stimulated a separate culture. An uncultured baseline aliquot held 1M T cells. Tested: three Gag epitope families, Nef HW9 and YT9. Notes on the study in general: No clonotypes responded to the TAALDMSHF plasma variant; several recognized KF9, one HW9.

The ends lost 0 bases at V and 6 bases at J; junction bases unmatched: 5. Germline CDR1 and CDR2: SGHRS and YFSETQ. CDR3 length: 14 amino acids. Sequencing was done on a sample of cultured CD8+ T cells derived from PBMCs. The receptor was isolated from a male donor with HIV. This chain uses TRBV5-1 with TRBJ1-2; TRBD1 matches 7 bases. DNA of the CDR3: TGCGCCAGCAGCTTGGGGACAGGTAGTAATGGCTACACCTTC. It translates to CASSLGTGSNGYTF.